This T cell receptor beta chain was retrieved from a study of persistence of HIV-infected CD4 T cells. In the study overall: CD4+ T cells responding to CMV or HIV-1 Gag were isolated. Multiple blood draws of up to about 180 mL, except two donors with single leukapheresis. Donors had been on suppressive ART for a median of about 8 years.

Note on this clone: Its antigen is not known.

The stimulus was lysate of CMV-infected fibroblasts, around 11 ug/mL. CD40L/CD69 double-negative CD45RO-high memory CD4+ T cells were collected. Donors were HIV-1-infected adults who began suppressive ART during chronic infection. Per germline, CDR1 SGHDT and CDR2 YYEEEE. There are 17 residues in the CDR3. Trimming at V came to 3 bases and at J to 5 bases, leaving 15 bases not matched to a gene. This was the immunoSEQ version 4 assay in survey mode. Only in-frame clones appear in the TCRdb table, and some are missing; sequencing was by immunoSEQ multiplex PCR. The sample has tens of thousands of clones; about 81% are singletons.

This receptor was obtained from an adult man with HIV who was CMV-seropositive. Sequenced here: CD4+ T cells sorted from PBMCs after roughly 18-hour stimulation, sampled from a patient who received antiretroviral therapy. J is TRBJ1-1 and V is TRBV5-6, with TRBD1 matching over 8 bases. Here the CDR3 reads CASSSVPRTGLLTEAFF. In nucleotides, the CDR3 is TGTGCCAGCAGCTCCGTCCCGCGGACAGGGTTGTTGACTGAAGCTTTCTTT.